This T cell receptor beta chain was retrieved from a study of tumor-infiltrating lymphocytes in primary liver carcinoma. On the study more broadly: Donors underwent surgery for histopathologically diagnosed primary liver carcinoma. Per sample, productive TCRbeta reads numbered roughly 3.65 to 7.13 million, similar across tissue types.

Blood RNA originated from unsorted whole blood, with germline DNA additionally extracted. V shed 4 bases, J shed 4 bases, and the junction held 7 bases outside the gene matches. This CDR3 comprises 15 residues. The germline CDR1 and CDR2 sequences are SGHNT and YYREEE (reference sequence). The template, approximately 500 ng total RNA, yielded TCR beta cDNA made with a constant-region primer. The TCR beta library was amplified through three nested multiplex PCR rounds in a modified ARM-PCR procedure. A C-beta reverse primer was combined with TRBV1-TRBV30 forward primers in the first two PCR rounds, and each round had roughly 9 cycles. One entry per CDR3 protein, called by TCRdb with MiXCR from the multiplex PCR reads. This table has some 180,000 distinct CDR3 sequences, roughly 60% appearing once.

The sequencing input was peripheral blood. This receptor was taken from a man in his forties with primary liver carcinoma and hepatitis B virus infection. J is TRBJ2-3 and V is TRBV5-4; TRBD2 matches at 9 bases. The CDR3 nucleotides are TGTGCCAGCAGCCTTAGCGGGAGTTATGCAGATACGCAGTATTTT. As protein: CASSLSGSYADTQYF.